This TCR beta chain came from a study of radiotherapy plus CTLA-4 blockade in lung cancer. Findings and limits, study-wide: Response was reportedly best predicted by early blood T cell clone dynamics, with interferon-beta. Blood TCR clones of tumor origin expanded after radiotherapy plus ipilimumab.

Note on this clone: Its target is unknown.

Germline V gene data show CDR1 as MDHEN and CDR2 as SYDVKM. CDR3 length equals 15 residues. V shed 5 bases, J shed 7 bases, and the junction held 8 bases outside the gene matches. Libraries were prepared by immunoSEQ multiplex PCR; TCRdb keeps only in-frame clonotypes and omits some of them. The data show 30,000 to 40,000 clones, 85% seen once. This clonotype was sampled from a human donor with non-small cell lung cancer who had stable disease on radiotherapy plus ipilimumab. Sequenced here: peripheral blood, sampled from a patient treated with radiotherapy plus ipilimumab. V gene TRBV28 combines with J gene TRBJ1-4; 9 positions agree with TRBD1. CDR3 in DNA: TGTGCCAGCAGTCTGGAACAGGGGGCAAGTGAAAAACTGTTTTTT. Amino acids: CASSLEQGASEKLFF.